The rows below give T cell receptor beta chains drawn from one sample of a study of T cell responses to AZD1222 COVID-19 vaccine. Some clones are missing from TCRdb's copy, which holds only in-frame ones; the method was immunoSEQ multiplex PCR. Among around 90,000 clones listed, 88% were seen once. The sequences come from peripheral blood, collected on day 0 of AZD1222 vaccination. These receptors were taken from an adult in good health. Each CDR3 is given with its conserved first and last residue. A D gene is named only where the DNA matches it firmly. Where a row states a size, it is once, few, many or the class of an expanded clone; other rows omit it.

>TRBV3-1/TRBV3-2|-|-|TRBJ1-6
CASSQVLAGSPLHF
TGTGCCAGCAGCCAAGTGCTGGCGGGTTCACCCCTCCACTTT
>TRBV5-8|-|-|TRBJ1-1
CASSRPTGIPEAFF
TGTGCCAGCAGCCGTCCTACAGGGATCCCTGAAGCTTTCTTT
>TRBV19|-|-|TRBJ1-1
CASSLGGGLTEAFF
TGTGCCAGTAGCCTTGGGGGCGGTCTTACTGAAGCTTTCTTT
>TRBV5-4|-|TRBD2|TRBJ2-5
CASSPAGGVQTQYF
TGTGCCAGCAGCCCCGCGGGGGGGGTCCAGACCCAGTACTTC
>TRBV2|-|TRBD1|TRBJ2-3
CASSLQGITDTQYF
TGTGCCAGCAGTCTACAGGGGATCACAGATACGCAGTATTTT
>TRBV28|-|-|TRBJ1-1
CASKGAGMNTEAFF
TGTGCCAGCAAAGGTGCAGGGATGAACACTGAAGCTTTCTTT
>TRBV28|-|-|TRBJ2-2
CASSPSGQFNTGELFF
TGTGCCAGCAGTCCGTCAGGCCAATTCAACACCGGGGAGCTGTTTTTT
>TRBV12-3/TRBV12-4|once|-|TRBJ1-3
CASRSGSGNTIYF
TGTGCCAGCAGAAGCGGCTCTGGAAACACCATATATTTT
>TRBV10-3|-|TRBD1|TRBJ2-7
CAISYPGQGVYEQYF
TGTGCCATCAGTTACCCGGGACAGGGCGTTTACGAGCAGTACTTC
>TRBV6-2/TRBV6-3|-|TRBD2|TRBJ2-3
CASSLGGWGTDTQYF
TGTGCCAGCAGTCTCGGGGGGTGGGGCACAGATACGCAGTATTTT
>TRBV5-4|-|TRBD1|TRBJ2-1
CASSWTGAEQFF
TGTGCCAGCAGCTGGACAGGGGCTGAGCAGTTCTTC
>TRBV9|-|TRBD1|TRBJ2-5
CASSVATTGGGQYF
TGTGCCAGCAGCGTAGCTACTACAGGGGGTGGCCAGTACTTC
>TRBV7-7|-|TRBD1|TRBJ2-7
CASSKDRGDEQYF
TGTGCCAGCAGCAAGGACAGGGGAGACGAGCAGTACTTC
>TRBV7-8|-|TRBD1|TRBJ1-6
CASSPGGQYSPLHF
TGTGCCAGCAGCCCCGGGGGACAGTATTCACCCCTCCACTTT
>TRBV5-6|-|-|TRBJ1-2
CASSFGGVGPRSAYGYTF
TGTGCCAGCAGCTTTGGGGGGGTCGGTCCCCGGTCAGCCTATGGCTACACCTTC
>TRBV7-2|-|TRBD1|TRBJ2-7
CASSLGFRDRGLQRNEQYF
TGTGCCAGCAGCTTAGGGTTCCGGGACAGGGGCCTCCAGAGGAACGAGCAGTACTTC
>TRBV7-3|-|TRBD2|TRBJ2-3
CASSLTGTGGTTQYF
TGTGCCAGCAGCTTAACGGGGACCGGGGGGACGACGCAGTATTTT
>TRBV6-1|once|-|TRBJ1-4
CASSETRAARNEKLFF
TGTGCCAGCAGTGAAACCAGGGCTGCTAGGAATGAAAAACTGTTTTTT